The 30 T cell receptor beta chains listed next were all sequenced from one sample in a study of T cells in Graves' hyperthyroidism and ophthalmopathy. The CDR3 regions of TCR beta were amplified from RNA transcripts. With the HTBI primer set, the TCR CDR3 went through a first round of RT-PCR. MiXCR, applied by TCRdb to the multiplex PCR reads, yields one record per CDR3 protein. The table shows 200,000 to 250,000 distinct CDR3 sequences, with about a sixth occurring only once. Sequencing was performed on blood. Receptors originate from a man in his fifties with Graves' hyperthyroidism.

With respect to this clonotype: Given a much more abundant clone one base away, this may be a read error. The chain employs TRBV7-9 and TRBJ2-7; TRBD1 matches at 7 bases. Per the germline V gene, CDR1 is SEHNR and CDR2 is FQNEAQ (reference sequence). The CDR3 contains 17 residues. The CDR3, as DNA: TGTGCCAGCAGCTCCAAGGGGGTCGGGACAGAGGGCTACGAGGAGTACTTC. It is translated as CASSSKGVGTEGYEEYF. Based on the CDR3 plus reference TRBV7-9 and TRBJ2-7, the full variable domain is DTGVSQNPRHKITKRGQNVTFRCDPISEHNRLYWYRQTLGQGPEFLTYFQNEAQLEKSRLLSDRFSAERPKGSFSTLEIQRTEQGDSAMYLCASSSKGVGTEGYEEYFGPGTRLTVT.

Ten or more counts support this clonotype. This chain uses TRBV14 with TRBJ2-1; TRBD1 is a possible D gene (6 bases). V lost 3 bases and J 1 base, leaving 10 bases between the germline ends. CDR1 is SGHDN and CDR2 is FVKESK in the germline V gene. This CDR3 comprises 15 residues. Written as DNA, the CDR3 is TGTGCCAGCAGCCATCAACAGGGATCCTACAATGAGCAGTTCTTC. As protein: CASSHQQGSYNEQFF.

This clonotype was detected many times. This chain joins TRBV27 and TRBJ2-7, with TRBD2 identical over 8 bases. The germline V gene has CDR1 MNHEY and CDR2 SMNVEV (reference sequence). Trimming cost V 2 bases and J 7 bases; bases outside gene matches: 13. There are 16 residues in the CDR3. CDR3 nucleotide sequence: TGTGCCAGCAGTTTAAAGACCGGGACTAGGCTACTTGAGCAGTACTTC. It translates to CASSLKTGTRLLEQYF.

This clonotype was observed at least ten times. The CDR3 region has the DNA TGCGCCAGCAGCCATCACGATGGACGGTGGACTAGCAGTCACTACGAGCAGTACTTC. Amino acids: CASSHHDGRWTSSHYEQYF. The V gene is TRBV5-1, the J gene TRBJ2-7, with TRBD2 identical over 8 bases. Trimming removed 4 bases from V and 3 bases from J; junction bases left unmatched: 21. The CDR3 is 19 residues long. From germline, CDR1 is SGHRS and CDR2 YFSETQ.

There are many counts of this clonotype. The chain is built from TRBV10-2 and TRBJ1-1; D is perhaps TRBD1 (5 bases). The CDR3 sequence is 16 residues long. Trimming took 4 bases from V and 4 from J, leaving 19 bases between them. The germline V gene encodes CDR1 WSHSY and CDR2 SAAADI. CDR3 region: CASSGGGRVWGTEAFF. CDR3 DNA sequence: TGCGCCAGCAGTGGGGGGGGAAGGGTGTGGGGCACTGAAGCTTTCTTT.

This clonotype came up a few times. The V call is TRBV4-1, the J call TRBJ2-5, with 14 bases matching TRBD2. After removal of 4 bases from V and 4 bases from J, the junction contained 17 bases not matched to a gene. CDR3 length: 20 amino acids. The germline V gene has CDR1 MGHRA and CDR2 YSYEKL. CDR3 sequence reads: CASSPRGGTSGREAGETQYF. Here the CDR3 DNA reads TGCGCCAGCAGCCCTCGGGGGGGGACTAGCGGGAGAGAAGCGGGAGAGACCCAGTACTTC.

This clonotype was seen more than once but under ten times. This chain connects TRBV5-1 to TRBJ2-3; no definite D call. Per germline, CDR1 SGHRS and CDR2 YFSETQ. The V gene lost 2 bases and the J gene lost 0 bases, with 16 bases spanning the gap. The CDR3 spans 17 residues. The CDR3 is CASSFTVASSSTDTQYF. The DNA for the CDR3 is TGCGCCAGCAGCTTTACAGTCGCCTCCTCTAGCACAGATACGCAGTATTTT.

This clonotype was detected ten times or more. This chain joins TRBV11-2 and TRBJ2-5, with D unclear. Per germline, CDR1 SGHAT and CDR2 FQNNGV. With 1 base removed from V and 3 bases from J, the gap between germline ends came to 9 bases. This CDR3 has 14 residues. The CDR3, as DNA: TGTGCCAGCAGCTTAGTGCCGTTAAAAGAGACCCAGTACTTC. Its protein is CASSLVPLKETQYF.

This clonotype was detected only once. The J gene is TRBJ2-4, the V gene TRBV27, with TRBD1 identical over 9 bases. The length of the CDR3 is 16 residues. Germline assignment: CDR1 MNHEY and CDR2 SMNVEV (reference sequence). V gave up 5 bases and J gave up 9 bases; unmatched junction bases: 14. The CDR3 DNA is TGTGCCAGCAGTGAACGATCCGGGACAGGGTCGGGCATTCAGTACTTC. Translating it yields CASSERSGTGSGIQYF.

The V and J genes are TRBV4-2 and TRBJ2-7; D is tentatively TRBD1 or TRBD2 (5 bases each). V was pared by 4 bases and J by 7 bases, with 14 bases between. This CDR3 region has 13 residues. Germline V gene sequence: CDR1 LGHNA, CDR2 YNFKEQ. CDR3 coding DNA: TGTGCCAGCAGCCTCCTAGTGGGGGAAGAGCAGTACTTC. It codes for CASSLLVGEEQYF.

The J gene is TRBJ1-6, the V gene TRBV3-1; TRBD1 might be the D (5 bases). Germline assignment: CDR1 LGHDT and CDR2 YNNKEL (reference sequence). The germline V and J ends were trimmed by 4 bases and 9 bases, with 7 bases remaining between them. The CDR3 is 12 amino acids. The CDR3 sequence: CASSPGISPLHF. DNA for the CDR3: TGTGCCAGCAGCCCAGGGATTTCACCCCTCCACTTT.

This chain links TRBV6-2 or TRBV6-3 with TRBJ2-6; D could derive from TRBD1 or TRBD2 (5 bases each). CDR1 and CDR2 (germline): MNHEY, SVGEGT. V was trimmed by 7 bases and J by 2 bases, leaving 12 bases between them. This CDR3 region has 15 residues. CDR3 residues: CASILDSTGANVLTF. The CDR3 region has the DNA TGTGCCAGCATACTAGACAGTACTGGGGCCAACGTCCTGACTTTC.

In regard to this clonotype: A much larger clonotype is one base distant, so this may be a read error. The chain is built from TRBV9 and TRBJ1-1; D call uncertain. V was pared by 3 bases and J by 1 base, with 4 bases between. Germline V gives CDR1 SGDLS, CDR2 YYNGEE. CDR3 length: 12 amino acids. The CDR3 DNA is TGTGCCAGCAGCGAGACGAACACTGAAGCTTTCTTT. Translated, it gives CASSETNTEAFF.

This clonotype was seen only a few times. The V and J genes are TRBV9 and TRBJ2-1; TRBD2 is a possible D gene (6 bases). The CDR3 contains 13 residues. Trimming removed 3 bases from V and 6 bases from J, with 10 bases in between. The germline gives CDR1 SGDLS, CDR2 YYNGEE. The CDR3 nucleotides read TGTGCCAGCAGCGCCGGGGACTTCAATGAGCAGTTCTTC. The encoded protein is CASSAGDFNEQFF.

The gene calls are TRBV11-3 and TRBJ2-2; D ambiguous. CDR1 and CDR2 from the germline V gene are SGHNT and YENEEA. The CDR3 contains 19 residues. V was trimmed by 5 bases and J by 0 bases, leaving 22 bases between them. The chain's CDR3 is CASSVPLGRGPTNTGELFF. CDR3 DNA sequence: TGTGCCAGCAGCGTCCCCTTGGGTAGAGGACCTACGAACACCGGGGAGCTGTTTTTT.

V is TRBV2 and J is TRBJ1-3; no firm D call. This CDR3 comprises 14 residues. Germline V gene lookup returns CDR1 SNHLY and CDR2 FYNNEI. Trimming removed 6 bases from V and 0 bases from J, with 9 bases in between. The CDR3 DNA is TGTGCCAGCAGACCTCAGTCCTCTGGAAACACCATATATTTT. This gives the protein CASRPQSSGNTIYF.

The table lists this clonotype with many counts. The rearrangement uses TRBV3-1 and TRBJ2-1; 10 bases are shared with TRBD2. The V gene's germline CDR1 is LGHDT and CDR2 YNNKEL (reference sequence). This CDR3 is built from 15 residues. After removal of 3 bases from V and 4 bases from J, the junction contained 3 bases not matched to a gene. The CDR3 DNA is TGTGCCAGCAGCCAGGGACTAGCGCCTTACAATGAGCAGTTCTTC. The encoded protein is CASSQGLAPYNEQFF.

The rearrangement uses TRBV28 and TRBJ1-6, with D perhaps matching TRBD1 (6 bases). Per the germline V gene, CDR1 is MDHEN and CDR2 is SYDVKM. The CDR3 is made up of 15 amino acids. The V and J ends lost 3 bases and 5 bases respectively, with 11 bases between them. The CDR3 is CASSLGAADNSPLHF. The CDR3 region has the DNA TGTGCCAGCAGTTTGGGGGCAGCGGATAATTCACCCCTCCACTTT.

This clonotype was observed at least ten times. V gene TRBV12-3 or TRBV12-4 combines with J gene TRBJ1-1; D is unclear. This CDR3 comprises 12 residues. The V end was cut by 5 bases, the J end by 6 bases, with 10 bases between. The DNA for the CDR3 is TGTGCCAGCAGTCCGGGCCTGTCTGAAGCTTTCTTT. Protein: CASSPGLSEAFF.

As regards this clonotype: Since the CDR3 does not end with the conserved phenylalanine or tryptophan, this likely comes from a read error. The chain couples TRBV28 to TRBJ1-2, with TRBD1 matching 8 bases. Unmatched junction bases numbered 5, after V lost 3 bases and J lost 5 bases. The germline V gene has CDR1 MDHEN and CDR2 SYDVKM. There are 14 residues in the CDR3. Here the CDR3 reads CASSLGRGLYGYTL. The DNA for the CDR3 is TGTGCCAGCAGTTTGGGCAGGGGGCTGTATGGCTACACCCTC.

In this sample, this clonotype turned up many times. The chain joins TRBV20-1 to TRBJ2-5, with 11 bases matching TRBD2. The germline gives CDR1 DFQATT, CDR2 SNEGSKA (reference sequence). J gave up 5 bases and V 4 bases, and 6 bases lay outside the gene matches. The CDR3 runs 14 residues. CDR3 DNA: TGCAGTGCTATAGCGGGAGGGCCGTACGAGACCCAGTACTTC. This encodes CSAIAGGPYETQYF.

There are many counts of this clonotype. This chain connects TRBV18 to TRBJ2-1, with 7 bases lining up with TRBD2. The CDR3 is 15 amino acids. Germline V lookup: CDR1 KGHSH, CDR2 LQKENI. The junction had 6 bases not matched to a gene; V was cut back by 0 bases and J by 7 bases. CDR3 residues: CASSPPTLAVNEQFF. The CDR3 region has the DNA TGTGCCAGCTCACCACCGACGCTAGCGGTAAATGAGCAGTTCTTC.

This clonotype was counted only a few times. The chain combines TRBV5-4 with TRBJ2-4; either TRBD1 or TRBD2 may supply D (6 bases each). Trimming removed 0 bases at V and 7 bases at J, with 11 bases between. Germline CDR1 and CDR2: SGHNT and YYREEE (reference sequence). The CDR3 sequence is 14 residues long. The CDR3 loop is CASSLDLGGNIQYF. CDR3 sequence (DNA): TGTGCCAGCAGCTTGGATCTAGGGGGGAACATTCAGTACTTC.

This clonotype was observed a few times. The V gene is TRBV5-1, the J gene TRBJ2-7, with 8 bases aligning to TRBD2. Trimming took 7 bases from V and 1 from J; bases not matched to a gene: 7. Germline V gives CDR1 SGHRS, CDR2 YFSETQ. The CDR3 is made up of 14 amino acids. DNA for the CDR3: TGCGCCAGCGGGGATACTAGCGGATCCTACGAGCAGTACTTC. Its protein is CASGDTSGSYEQYF. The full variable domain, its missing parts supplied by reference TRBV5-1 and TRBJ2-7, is KAGVTQTPRYLIKTRGQQVTLSCSPISGHRSVSWYQQTPGQGLQFLFEYFSETQRNKGNFPGRFSGRQFSNSRSEMNVSTLELGDSALYLCASGDTSGSYEQYFGPGTRLTVT.

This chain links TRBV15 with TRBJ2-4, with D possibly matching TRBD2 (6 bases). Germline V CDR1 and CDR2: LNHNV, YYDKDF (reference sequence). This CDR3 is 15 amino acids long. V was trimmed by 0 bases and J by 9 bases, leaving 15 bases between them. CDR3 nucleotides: TGTGCCACCAGCAGAGATCTGGAGGGGCCGACCATTCAGTACTTC. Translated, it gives CATSRDLEGPTIQYF.

The chain's CDR3 is CASSPDRGQFF. As DNA, the CDR3 is TGTGCCAGCAGTCCGGACAGGGGACAGTTCTTC. This chain links TRBV7-9 with TRBJ2-1; TRBD1 agrees at 9 bases. Germline assignment: CDR1 SEHNR and CDR2 FQNEAQ (reference sequence). After removal of 6 bases from V and 13 bases from J, the junction contained 4 bases not matched to a gene. CDR3 size: 11 residues.

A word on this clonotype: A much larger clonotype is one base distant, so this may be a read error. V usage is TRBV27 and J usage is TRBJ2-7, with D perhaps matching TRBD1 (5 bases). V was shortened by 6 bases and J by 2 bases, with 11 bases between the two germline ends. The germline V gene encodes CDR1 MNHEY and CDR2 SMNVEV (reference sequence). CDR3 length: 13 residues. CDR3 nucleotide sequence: TGTGCCAGCAGCCGTACAGGTACCTACGAGCAGTACTTC. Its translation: CASSRTGTYEQYF.

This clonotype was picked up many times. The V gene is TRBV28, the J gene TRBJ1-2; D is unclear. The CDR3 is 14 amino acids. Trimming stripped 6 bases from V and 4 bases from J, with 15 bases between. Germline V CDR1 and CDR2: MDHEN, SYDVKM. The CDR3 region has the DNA TGTGCCAGCAGCCCAAGCTCTGAGACCTATGGCTACACCTTC. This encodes CASSPSSETYGYTF.

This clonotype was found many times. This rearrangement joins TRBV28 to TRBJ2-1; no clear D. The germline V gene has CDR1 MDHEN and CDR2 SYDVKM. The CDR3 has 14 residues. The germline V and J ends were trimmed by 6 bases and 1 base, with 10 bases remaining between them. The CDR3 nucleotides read TGTGCCAGCAGCGATAGTTATTCCTACAATGAGCAGTTCTTC. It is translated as CASSDSYSYNEQFF.

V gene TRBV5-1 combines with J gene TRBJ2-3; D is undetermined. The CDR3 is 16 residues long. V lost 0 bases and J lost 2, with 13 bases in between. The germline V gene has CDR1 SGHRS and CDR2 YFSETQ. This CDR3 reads CASSLGVRINTDTQYF. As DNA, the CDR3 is TGCGCCAGCAGCTTGGGAGTCAGGATTAACACAGATACGCAGTATTTT.